The 18 T cell receptor beta chains below come from one sample, sequenced in a study of patients and donors after allogeneic stem cell transplantation. TCRdb independently ran MiXCR on the RT-PCR reads; one entry per CDR3 protein. Among some 150,000 distinct CDR3 sequences, about two fifths were seen once, and the ten largest hold 50%. Sequencing used blood, either unsorted or a sorted T cell fraction (not recorded which). The receptors were gathered from a human donor who was either an allogeneic HSCT recipient or a stem cell or donor lymphocyte infusion donor (not recorded which). It is not recorded whose cells these are; they may come from a transplant donor.

The chain has TRBV5-5 and TRBJ2-2; D may match TRBD1 or TRBD2 (5 bases each). From germline, CDR1 is SGHKS and CDR2 YYEKEE (reference sequence). V lost 3 bases and J lost 3, with 15 bases in between. The CDR3 contains 16 residues. The CDR3 sequence is CASSSGFLGDTGELFF. The CDR3 DNA sequence: TGTGCCAGCAGCTCGGGATTTTTGGGGGACACCGGGGAGCTGTTTTTT.

This clonotype appeared a few times. V gene TRBV2 combines with J gene TRBJ1-2; 8 bases fit TRBD1. The CDR3 covers 15 residues. Trimming removed 6 bases from V and 4 bases from J; junction bases left unmatched: 10. Germline CDR1 reads SNHLY; CDR2 reads FYNNEI. The CDR3 DNA reads TGTGCCAGCAGGGACGGACAGGGAATGGGCTATGGCTACACCTTC. It specifies CASRDGQGMGYGYTF.

This clonotype was seen a few times. The chain has TRBV7-9 and TRBJ1-6; tentatively, D is TRBD1 (5 bases). The germline V gene encodes CDR1 SEHNR and CDR2 FQNEAQ (reference sequence). This CDR3 region has 15 residues. Trimming left V 4 bases short and J 6 bases short, with 13 bases between. The CDR3 here is CASSWGREINSPLHF. The CDR3 nucleotides read TGTGCCAGCAGCTGGGGCAGGGAGATTAATTCACCCCTCCACTTT.

This clonotype was detected only a few times. This chain uses TRBV6-5 with TRBJ1-1; D possibly corresponds to TRBD1 (5 bases). Germline V gives CDR1 MNHEY, CDR2 SVGAGI. The CDR3 loop spans 17 amino acids. V gave up 0 bases and J gave up 3 bases, with 17 bases separating them. The CDR3 coding sequence is TGTGCCAGCAGTTACTCGAAGCTCGGGGACTTTCACACTGAAGCTTTCTTT. Translating it yields CASSYSKLGDFHTEAFF.

The rearrangement links TRBV7-9 to TRBJ2-7; 12 bases match TRBD2. The CDR3 is 16 amino acids. Germline V gene sequence: CDR1 SEHNR, CDR2 FQNEAQ (reference sequence). Trimming at V came to 4 bases and at J to 4 bases, leaving 8 bases not matched to a gene. CDR3 in DNA: TGTGCCAGCAGCTGGACTAGCGGGGAAAATGGTTACGAGCAGTACGTC. It specifies CASSWTSGENGYEQYV.

The chain joins TRBV5-6 to TRBJ2-5; D possibly corresponds to TRBD2 (5 bases). The V and J ends lost 0 bases and 5 bases respectively, with 8 bases between them. This CDR3 has 13 residues. Germline CDR1 is SGHDT and CDR2 is YYEEEE. In nucleotides, the CDR3 is TGTGCCAGCAGCTTGGCTCCGGGGGAGACCCAGTACTTC. Protein product: CASSLAPGETQYF.

The V call is TRBV12-3 or TRBV12-4, the J call TRBJ2-7; D gene unclear. The CDR3 runs to 12 residues. Trimming removed 3 bases at V and 4 bases at J, with 7 bases between. CDR3 protein: CASSLSLYEQYV. CDR3 coding DNA: TGTGCCAGCAGTTTGTCCCTTTACGAGCAGTACGTC.

The genes are TRBV6-2 or TRBV6-3 and TRBJ1-6; 8 nucleotides agree with TRBD1. V lost 6 bases, J lost 0 bases, and 13 bases stayed unmatched. In germline, CDR1 is MNHEY, CDR2 SVGEGT. The CDR3 runs 19 residues. CDR3 nucleotides: TGTGCCAGCAGCCGCTCCGGGACAGGCCCTATCTCCTATAATTCACCCCTCCACTTT. Translated, it gives CASSRSGTGPISYNSPLHF.

The V gene is TRBV7-9, the J gene TRBJ1-2; a weak D match, TRBD1 (5 bases). This CDR3 comprises 16 residues. The germline V and J ends were trimmed by 2 bases and 2 bases, with 15 bases remaining between them. CDR1 is SEHNR, CDR2 FQNEAQ, per germline (reference sequence). The CDR3 DNA sequence: TGTGCCAGCAGCTTAAGTGAGGGGCCGAGGAACTATGGCTACACCTTC. This translates into CASSLSEGPRNYGYTF.

The chain recombines TRBV6-5 with TRBJ1-5; 7 bases line up with TRBD1. Trimming cost V 10 bases and J 5 bases; bases outside gene matches: 11. Germline V gene data show CDR1 as MNHEY and CDR2 as SVGAGI. CDR3 length: 14 residues. CDR3 DNA sequence: TGTGCCACCCAACGGGTCAGGGGGTATCAGCCCCAGCATTTT. Its protein is CATQRVRGYQPQHF.

This clonotype was seen once. CDR3 region: CASSQDEGRPPQFF. The DNA of the CDR3 is TGCGCCAGCAGCCAAGATGAGGGACGGCCACCCCAGTTCTTC. This rearrangement joins TRBV4-3 to TRBJ2-1; either TRBD1 or TRBD2 may supply D (5 bases each). Trimming cost V 0 bases and J 13 bases, with 16 bases left between them. CDR1 is LGHNA and CDR2 is YSLEER in the germline V gene. The CDR3 runs to 14 residues.

This chain links TRBV7-2 with TRBJ1-2; the D is unclear. V shed 0 bases and J shed 2 bases, with 7 bases lying between them. The germline gives CDR1 SGHTA, CDR2 FQGNSA. The CDR3 contains 14 residues. The CDR3 DNA follows: TGTGCCAGCAGCTTAGCGGCGGTCAACTATGGCTACACCTTC. As protein: CASSLAAVNYGYTF. Supplemented by reference TRBV7-2 and TRBJ1-2, the full variable domain reads GAGVSQSPSNKVTEKGKDVELRCDPISGHTALYWYRQSLGQGLEFLIYFQGNSAPDKSGLPSDRFSAERTGGSVSTLTIQRTQQEDSAVYLCASSLAAVNYGYTFGSGTRLTVV.

The V gene is TRBV7-2, the J gene TRBJ2-1; no definite D call. V was pared by 2 bases and J by 10 bases, with 12 bases between. CDR1 and CDR2 from the germline V gene are SGHTA and FQGNSA. This CDR3 has 13 amino acids. DNA for the CDR3: TGTGCCAGCAGCTTATTCGGGTTATGGGAGCAGTTCTTC. This encodes CASSLFGLWEQFF.

This clonotype was detected only a few times. The chain employs TRBV7-9 and TRBJ1-6, with 8 bases fitting TRBD1. Losses at the gene ends were 0 bases for V and 9 bases for J; bases not matched to a gene: 7. CDR3 size: 16 residues. CDR1 is SEHNR, CDR2 FQNEAQ, per germline (reference sequence). CDR3 coding DNA: TGTGCCAGCAGCTTAGCGCTAAGGACAGGGATTTCACCCCTCCACTTT. The encoded protein is CASSLALRTGISPLHF.

The rearrangement uses TRBV6-6 and TRBJ1-3, with D possibly TRBD1 on 6 matching bases. CDR1 and CDR2 (germline): MNHNY, SVGAGI (reference sequence). Trimming took off 4 bases at V and 3 bases at J, with 13 bases between the two ends. CDR3 size: 15 residues. CDR3: CASSLQGTFGNTIYF. CDR3 coding DNA: TGTGCCAGCAGTTTACAGGGTACCTTTGGAAACACCATATATTTT.

The chain recombines TRBV20-1 with TRBJ2-1; no definite D call. Trimming removed 0 bases from V and 0 bases from J, with 15 bases in between. The length of the CDR3 is 17 residues. The V gene's germline CDR1 is DFQATT and CDR2 SNEGSKA (reference sequence). The DNA for the CDR3 is TGCAGTGCTAGAGATCCCCCTTATACGAGCTCCTACAATGAGCAGTTCTTC. Amino acids: CSARDPPYTSSYNEQFF.

This clonotype was counted a few times. This chain joins TRBV16 and TRBJ1-2, with D unresolved. Germline V lookup: CDR1 KGHSY, CDR2 FQNENV. This CDR3 region has 14 residues. Trimming removed 4 bases at V and 2 bases at J, with 11 bases between. CDR3 nucleotides: TGTGCCAGCAGCCCTGACATTCAAAACTATGGCTACACCTTC. It yields the protein CASSPDIQNYGYTF. Looking up the rest from reference TRBV16 and TRBJ1-2 gives the full variable domain: GEEVAQTPKHLVRGEGQKAKLYCAPIKGHSYVFWYQQVLKNEFKFLISFQNENVFDETGMPKERFSAKCLPNSPCSLEIQATKLEDSAVYFCASSPDIQNYGYTFGSGTRLTVV.

CDR3 bases: TGTGCCAGCAGCGAGCGGGACCACCCCAGGGGATTTTCACCCCTCCACTTT. Protein sequence: CASSERDHPRGFSPLHF. The chain joins TRBV11-2 to TRBJ1-6; tentatively, D is TRBD1 (6 bases). Germline CDR1 SGHAT, CDR2 FQNNGV. Trimming took 5 bases from V and 9 from J, leaving 23 bases between them. CDR3 length: 17 residues.